Each of the 30 T cell receptor beta chains below was sequenced from the same sample in a study of T cell responses to AZD1222 COVID-19 vaccine. TCRdb's table, derived via immunoSEQ multiplex PCR, lists solely in-frame clones and lacks some. The table includes fewer than 200,000 clones, just over 85% detected once. This material consisted of peripheral blood, taken on day 0 of AZD1222 vaccination. These receptors came from an adult in good health.

This rearrangement joins TRBV5-1 to TRBJ2-7; 7 positions agree with TRBD2. CDR1 SGHRS and CDR2 YFSETQ come from the germline V gene. J gave up 5 bases and V 4 bases, and 9 bases lay outside the gene matches. This CDR3 has 14 amino acids. In nucleotides, the CDR3 is TGCGCCAGCAGCACGACGGGGACTACCCACGAGCAGTACTTC. It encodes CASSTTGTTHEQYF. Complete variable domain (other parts from reference TRBV5-1 and TRBJ2-7): KAGVTQTPRYLIKTRGQQVTLSCSPISGHRSVSWYQQTPGQGLQFLFEYFSETQRNKGNFPGRFSGRQFSNSRSEMNVSTLELGDSALYLCASSTTGTTHEQYFGPGTRLTVT.

This chain links TRBV3-1 (or the pseudogene TRBV3-2) with TRBJ1-1, with 7 bases that match TRBD1. This CDR3 spans 15 amino acids. Germline CDR1 is LGHDT and CDR2 is YNNKEL (reference sequence). V gave up 3 bases and J gave up 1 base; unmatched junction bases: 5. CDR3 protein: CASSQGRQGNTEAFF. The DNA for the CDR3 is TGTGCCAGCAGCCAGGGGAGACAGGGGAACACTGAAGCTTTCTTT.

The gene calls are TRBV9 and TRBJ2-5; 7 bases fit TRBD2. Germline-derived CDR1 and CDR2 are SGDLS and YYNGEE. V lost 4 bases to trimming and J lost 2 bases; unmatched junction nucleotides: 11. The CDR3 contains 16 residues. Here the CDR3 reads CASSPGVAGRQETQYF. The CDR3 DNA is TGTGCCAGCAGCCCCGGGGTAGCGGGTAGACAAGAGACCCAGTACTTC.

V gene TRBV28 combines with J gene TRBJ1-1, with D perhaps matching TRBD1 (6 bases). V gave up 6 bases and J gave up 1 base, with 12 bases separating them. Germline CDR1 and CDR2: MDHEN and SYDVKM. This CDR3 has 14 amino acids. The CDR3 loop is CASSWRGRNTEAFF. The CDR3 nucleotides are TGTGCCAGCAGCTGGAGGGGGAGGAACACTGAAGCTTTCTTT.

The chain links TRBV7-2 to TRBJ2-3, with 11 bases fitting TRBD2. J lost 0 bases, V lost 2 bases, and 4 bases had no gene match. The CDR3 is made up of 17 amino acids. The germline V gene encodes CDR1 SGHTA and CDR2 FQGNSA. CDR3 DNA: TGTGCCAGCAGCTTACTGCCTAGCGGGGGGAGCACAGATACGCAGTATTTT. As protein: CASSLLPSGGSTDTQYF.

The chain employs TRBV28 and TRBJ1-1; D may be TRBD1 (6 bases). Trimming pared 6 bases from V and 6 bases from J, leaving 8 bases between. The CDR3 covers 11 residues. Germline CDR1 MDHEN, CDR2 SYDVKM. The CDR3 DNA follows: TGTGCCAGCAGACAGGGTTCTGAAGCTTTCTTT. The encoded protein is CASRQGSEAFF.

The chain uses TRBV2 and TRBJ2-7; 10 bases line up with TRBD2. CDR3 length: 16 residues. V trimming: 3 bases; J trimming: 5 bases; junction bases outside the gene matches: 10. Germline CDR1 SNHLY, CDR2 FYNNEI. CDR3 in amino acids: CASSEGLARTEDEQYF. As DNA, the CDR3 is TGTGCCAGCAGTGAGGGACTAGCGAGAACCGAAGACGAGCAGTACTTC.

V and J are TRBV6-1 and TRBJ1-5, with D possibly matching TRBD1 (5 bases). The CDR3 runs to 16 residues. Per germline, CDR1 MNHNS and CDR2 SASEGT. V was cut by 1 base and J by 7 bases, with 17 bases left in between. The CDR3 loop is CASSEGIGGGVQPQHF. The CDR3 region has the DNA TGTGCCAGCAGTGAAGGAATTGGGGGAGGGGTCCAGCCCCAGCATTTT.

The chain uses TRBV18 and TRBJ1-1; D not resolved. This CDR3 region has 14 residues. V was shortened by 6 bases and J by 0 bases, with 11 bases between the two germline ends. The germline V gene has CDR1 KGHSH and CDR2 LQKENI. CDR3 sequence: CASSGSGVNTEAFF. As DNA, the CDR3 is TGTGCCAGCTCGGGTAGTGGCGTGAACACTGAAGCTTTCTTT.

This chain uses TRBV28 with TRBJ1-2, with TRBD1 matching 11 bases. CDR1 MDHEN and CDR2 SYDVKM come from the germline V gene. The V and J ends lost 6 bases and 4 bases, in that order; junction bases with no gene match: 7. The CDR3 extends over 15 amino acids. CDR3 region: CASRHGQGASYGYTF. DNA for the CDR3: TGTGCCAGCAGGCACGGACAGGGGGCAAGCTATGGCTACACCTTC.

The chain has TRBV6-2 or TRBV6-3 and TRBJ1-2; D unclear. The germline gives CDR1 MNHEY, CDR2 SVGEGT. The V end lost 0 bases, the J end lost 10 bases, and 9 bases lay between the germline ends. This CDR3 is 12 amino acids long. The CDR3 sequence: CASSYSIGDYTF. CDR3 bases: TGTGCCAGCAGTTACTCAATAGGCGACTACACCTTC.

J is TRBJ1-3 and V is TRBV19; D remains ambiguous. V lost 3 bases to trimming and J lost 0 bases, with 6 bases between them. Per germline, CDR1 LNHDA and CDR2 SQIVND (reference sequence). CDR3 length: 14 amino acids. The CDR3 sequence: CASSIRSSGNTIYF. The CDR3 DNA reads as TGTGCCAGTAGTATCAGGAGCTCTGGAAACACCATATATTTT.

The chain employs TRBV10-1 and TRBJ2-3; 9 bases match TRBD1. From germline, CDR1 is WNHNN and CDR2 SYGVQD (reference sequence). This CDR3 has 15 residues. Unmatched junction bases numbered 6, after V lost 2 bases and J lost 6 bases. The CDR3 region is CASSEPGQGKDTQYF. In nucleotides, the CDR3 is TGCGCCAGCAGTGAGCCGGGACAGGGAAAGGATACGCAGTATTTT.

The chain carries TRBV4-1 and TRBJ2-7, with 8 bases matching TRBD1. Per the germline V gene, CDR1 is MGHRA and CDR2 is YSYEKL. The CDR3 consists of 15 residues. The V and J ends lost 4 bases and 0 bases, in that order; junction bases with no gene match: 5. The chain's CDR3 is CASSLGTGASYEQYF. CDR3 DNA sequence: TGCGCCAGCAGCCTAGGGACAGGTGCCTCCTACGAGCAGTACTTC.

A few counts support this clone. CDR3 residues: CASSQGRGDYNEQFF. CDR3 DNA: TGTGCCAGCAGCCAAGGGCGGGGCGATTACAATGAGCAGTTCTTC. The genes are TRBV4-2 and TRBJ2-1; tentative D call: TRBD2 (6 bases). This CDR3 contains 15 residues. The germline gives CDR1 LGHNA, CDR2 YNFKEQ. The germline V and J ends were trimmed by 1 base and 4 bases, with 11 bases remaining between them.

This clone was counted a single time. The V call is TRBV5-5, the J call TRBJ1-2, with D possibly matching TRBD1 (6 bases). The ends were cut back, 2 bases at V and 2 bases at J, with 13 bases in the middle. This CDR3 has 15 amino acids. Looked up from germline, CDR1 is SGHKS and CDR2 is YYEKEE (reference sequence). This CDR3 is CASSLQGVGNYGYTF. The CDR3 DNA sequence: TGTGCCAGCAGCTTACAGGGAGTAGGAAACTATGGCTACACCTTC.

This chain connects TRBV5-8 to TRBJ1-5; tentatively, D is TRBD1 (6 bases). The CDR3 extends over 13 amino acids. Germline CDR1 SGHTS, CDR2 YDEGEE. The V gene lost 5 bases and the J gene lost 7 bases, with 13 bases spanning the gap. In DNA, the CDR3 is TGTGCCAGCAGACAACAGGGTTGGCAGCCCCAGCATTTT. This encodes CASRQQGWQPQHF.

The rearrangement uses TRBV7-9 and TRBJ1-5; 10 nucleotides line up with TRBD1. Germline CDR1 SEHNR, CDR2 FQNEAQ (reference sequence). The ends lost 3 bases at V and 6 bases at J; junction bases unmatched: 2. The CDR3 covers 14 residues. The CDR3 sequence is CASSFGQGGQPQHF. CDR3 nucleotide sequence: TGTGCCAGCAGCTTCGGACAGGGGGGTCAGCCCCAGCATTTT.

The chain combines TRBV11-3 with TRBJ2-3, with 11 bases that match TRBD2. Germline assignment: CDR1 SGHNT and CDR2 YENEEA. CDR3 length: 16 residues. The V and J ends lost 5 bases and 2 bases, in that order; junction bases with no gene match: 6. This CDR3 is CASSDGLAGFTDTQYF. As DNA, the CDR3 is TGTGCCAGCAGCGACGGACTAGCGGGCTTCACAGATACGCAGTATTTT.

J is TRBJ2-2 and V is TRBV19; D is perhaps TRBD1 (6 bases). The CDR3 has 14 amino acids. The V gene's germline CDR1 is LNHDA and CDR2 SQIVND (reference sequence). Trimming stripped 8 bases from V and 4 bases from J, with 14 bases between. CDR3 bases: TGTGCCAGTGGATTAACAGGGTCCACCGGGGAGCTGTTTTTT. This translates into CASGLTGSTGELFF.

This chain connects TRBV7-6 to TRBJ1-2, with D unclear. The germline CDR1 and CDR2 sequences are SGHVS and FNYEAQ. Trimming cost V 1 base and J 2 bases, with 5 bases left between them. The CDR3 runs 13 residues. CDR3 sequence reads: CASSLGQNYGYTF. CDR3 sequence (DNA): TGTGCCAGCAGCTTAGGGCAGAACTATGGCTACACCTTC.

This chain uses TRBV7-3 with TRBJ2-3; 8 bases agree with TRBD1. The V segment lost 0 bases and the J segment 3 bases; nucleotides outside the gene matches: 5. CDR1 is SGHTA and CDR2 is FQGTGA in the germline V gene. CDR3 length equals 16 residues. CDR3 amino acids: CASSLTSGGETDTQYF. The DNA for the CDR3 is TGTGCCAGCAGCTTAACATCAGGGGGCGAGACAGATACGCAGTATTTT.

The rearrangement joins TRBV6-5 to TRBJ2-2; maybe TRBD1 (5 bases). Trimming stripped 4 bases from V and 4 bases from J, with 10 bases between. Germline V gene data show CDR1 as MNHEY and CDR2 as SVGAGI. The length of the CDR3 is 14 residues. The CDR3 DNA follows: TGTGCCAGCAGTTGGACAAGGCTCACCGGGGAGCTGTTTTTT. This codes for CASSWTRLTGELFF.

V usage is TRBV5-4 and J usage is TRBJ1-2, with D perhaps matching TRBD1 (6 bases). This CDR3 region has 14 residues. The ends were cut back, 0 bases at V and 8 bases at J, with 14 bases in the middle. Germline CDR1 reads SGHNT; CDR2 reads YYREEE (reference sequence). The CDR3 nucleotides read TGTGCCAGCAGCTTGGTAGTCAGCACAGGGGGCTACACCTTC. Encoded protein: CASSLVVSTGGYTF.

The chain recombines TRBV7-9 with TRBJ1-1, with 7 bases lining up with TRBD1. CDR1 and CDR2 (germline): SEHNR, FQNEAQ (reference sequence). CDR3 length: 15 residues. V was clipped by 4 bases and J by 7 bases; unmatched bases: 12. The CDR3 loop is CASSSNRGLAGEAFF. The CDR3 DNA follows: TGTGCCAGCAGCTCGAACAGGGGACTCGCAGGTGAAGCTTTCTTT.

V is TRBV9 and J is TRBJ1-1; D may be TRBD1 (5 bases). V was trimmed by 1 base and J by 3 bases, leaving 16 bases between them. CDR3 length equals 16 residues. Germline CDR1 reads SGDLS; CDR2 reads YYNGEE. Written as DNA, the CDR3 is TGTGCCAGCAGCGTATCAGCGGGCGGGGCAGACACTGAAGCTTTCTTT. Translating gives CASSVSAGGADTEAFF.

Only one count was recorded for this clone. The chain combines TRBV5-6 with TRBJ1-2; D not resolved. The CDR3 runs to 13 residues. Germline V gene sequence: CDR1 SGHDT, CDR2 YYEEEE. The V end was cut by 0 bases, the J end by 2 bases, with 5 bases between. The CDR3 is CASSLGLNYGYTF. CDR3 sequence (DNA): TGTGCCAGCAGCTTGGGTCTAAACTATGGCTACACCTTC.

This rearrangement joins TRBV5-8 to TRBJ1-1; D is uncertain. Trimming cost V 3 bases and J 3 bases, with 3 bases left between them. Germline V lookup: CDR1 SGHTS, CDR2 YDEGEE. The CDR3 covers 11 residues. The CDR3 coding sequence is TGTGCCAGCAGCTCGGACACTGAAGCTTTCTTT. As protein: CASSSDTEAFF.

V and J are TRBV4-1 and TRBJ2-1, with TRBD2 matching 9 bases. Germline loops: CDR1 MGHRA, CDR2 YSYEKL. The CDR3 is made up of 18 amino acids. With V trimmed by 1 base and J by 0 bases, 7 bases remained unmatched. Written as DNA, the CDR3 is TGCGCCAGCAGCCAAGCAACTAGCGGGCATAGCTCCTACAATGAGCAGTTCTTC. Amino acids: CASSQATSGHSSYNEQFF.

The CDR3 DNA reads TGTGCCAGCAGTCTTGACGGACAAGAGACCCAGTACTTC. Translated: CASSLDGQETQYF. The rearrangement links TRBV9 to TRBJ2-5; D is uncertain. The length of the CDR3 is 13 residues. CDR1 and CDR2 (germline): SGDLS, YYNGEE. The V end lost 5 bases, the J end lost 2 bases, and 10 bases lay between the germline ends.